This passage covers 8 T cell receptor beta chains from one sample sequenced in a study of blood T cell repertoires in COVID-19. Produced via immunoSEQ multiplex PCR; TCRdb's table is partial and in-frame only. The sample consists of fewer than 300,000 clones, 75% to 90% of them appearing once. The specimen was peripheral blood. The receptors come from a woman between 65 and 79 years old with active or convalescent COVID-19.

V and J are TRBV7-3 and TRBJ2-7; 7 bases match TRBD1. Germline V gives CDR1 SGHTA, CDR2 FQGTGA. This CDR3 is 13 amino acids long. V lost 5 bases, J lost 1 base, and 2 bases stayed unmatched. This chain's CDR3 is CASSPDRSYEQYF. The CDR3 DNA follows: TGTGCCAGCAGCCCGGACAGGTCCTACGAGCAGTACTTC. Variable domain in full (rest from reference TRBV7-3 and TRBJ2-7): GAGVSQTPSNKVTEKGKYVELRCDPISGHTALYWYRQSLGQGPEFLIYFQGTGAADDSGLPNDRFFAVRPEGSVSTLKIQRTERGDSAVYLCASSPDRSYEQYFGPGTRLTVT.

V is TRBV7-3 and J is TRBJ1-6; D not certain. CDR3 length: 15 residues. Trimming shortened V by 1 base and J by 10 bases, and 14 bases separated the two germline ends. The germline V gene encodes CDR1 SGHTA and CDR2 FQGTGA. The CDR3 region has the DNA TGTGCCAGCAGCTTAAGGGGAGAGGGCTACTCACCCCTCCACTTT. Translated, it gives CASSLRGEGYSPLHF.

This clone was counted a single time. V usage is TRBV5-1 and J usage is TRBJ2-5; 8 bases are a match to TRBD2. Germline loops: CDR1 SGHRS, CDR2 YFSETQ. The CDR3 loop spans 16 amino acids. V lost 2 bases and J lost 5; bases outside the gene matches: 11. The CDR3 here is CASSFTSGGGDETQYF. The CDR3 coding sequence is TGCGCCAGCAGCTTCACTAGCGGCGGCGGGGACGAGACCCAGTACTTC.

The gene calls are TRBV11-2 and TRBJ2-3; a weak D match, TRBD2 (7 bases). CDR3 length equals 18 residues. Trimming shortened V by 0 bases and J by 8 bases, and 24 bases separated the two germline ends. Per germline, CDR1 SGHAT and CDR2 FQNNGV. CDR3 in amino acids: CASSLDSPGLGGAFTQYF. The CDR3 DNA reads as TGTGCCAGCAGCTTAGATTCCCCCGGACTAGGGGGGGCGTTTACGCAGTATTTT.

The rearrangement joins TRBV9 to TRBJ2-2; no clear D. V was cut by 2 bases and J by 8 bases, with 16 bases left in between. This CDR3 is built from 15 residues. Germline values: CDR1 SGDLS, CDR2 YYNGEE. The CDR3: CASSVASPRLGELFF. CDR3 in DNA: TGTGCCAGCAGCGTTGCTAGTCCACGCTTGGGGGAGCTGTTTTTT.

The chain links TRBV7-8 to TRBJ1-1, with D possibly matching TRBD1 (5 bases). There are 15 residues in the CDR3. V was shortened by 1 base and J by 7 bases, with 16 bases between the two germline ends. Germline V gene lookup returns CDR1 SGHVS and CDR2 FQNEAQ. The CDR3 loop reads CASSLVLQGTHEAFF. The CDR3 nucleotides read TGTGCCAGCAGCTTAGTTCTCCAGGGAACCCATGAAGCTTTCTTT.

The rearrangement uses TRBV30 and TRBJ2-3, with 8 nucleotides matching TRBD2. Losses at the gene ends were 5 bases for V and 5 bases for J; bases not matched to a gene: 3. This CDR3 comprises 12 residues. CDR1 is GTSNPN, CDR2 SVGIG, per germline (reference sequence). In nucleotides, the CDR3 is TGTGCCTGGGGGGCGGGGGGAGATACGCAGTATTTT. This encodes CAWGAGGDTQYF. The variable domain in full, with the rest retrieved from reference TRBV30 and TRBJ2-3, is SQTIHQWPATLVQPVGSPLSLECTVEGTSNPNLYWYRQAAGRGLQLLFYSVGIGQISSEVPQNLSASRPQDRQFILSSKKLLLSDSGFYLCAWGAGGDTQYFGPGTRLTVL.

CDR3 region: CASRLGLQGAGYGYTF. CDR3 DNA sequence: TGCGCCAGCCGATTAGGGTTACAGGGGGCCGGCTATGGCTACACCTTC. The chain carries TRBV4-1 and TRBJ1-2; 9 nucleotides align to TRBD1. The CDR3 has 16 residues. V lost 8 bases and J lost 4; bases outside the gene matches: 14. CDR1 is MGHRA, CDR2 YSYEKL, per germline.